This T cell receptor (beta chain) was retrieved from a study of blood T cell repertoires in COVID-19 (dated by TCRdb to the early 2020s). A note on the overall study: Samples covering the acute and convalescent phases of COVID-19 were provided by collaborators in the United States, Italy and Spain. Nearly every sample came with metadata listing a de-identified subject ID, COVID-19 status, age in years and sex. The samples were drawn from two sources: the first 160 participants of the ongoing ImmuneRACE study, and 1,000 to 1,500 subjects contributed by 6 global collaborators. The repertoires were released in a freely available public database intended as a resource for research on the immune response to SARS-CoV-2. Where available, HLA class I and class II types were taken from metadata supplied by the sample provider and were not determined by assay-based typing. The prospective study material was composed of cDNA or gDNA derived from T cells, B-cell-depleted T cells, or PBMCs. Deeply sampled blood TCRbeta repertoires from subjects exposed to, actively infected with, or recovered from COVID-19 were included in the dataset.

The immunoSEQ Assay, a bias-controlled multiplex PCR, was used to amplify TCRbeta CDR3 regions from genomic DNA. Per the authors' processing: The number of nucleated cells in each sample was estimated by amplification of reference gene primers within the assay. To quantify the absolute abundance of each unique TCRbeta CDR3 rearrangement, sequence reads were collapsed and filtered. Productive Simpson clonality was computed per sample as the square root of Simpson's diversity index over productive rearrangements. TCRdb re-hosts the immuneACCESS table, in-frame sequences only. Its copies lack some clones; in the studies checked, an unresolved V gene accounts for under half of them, and the cause for the rest is not known. V and J calls plus clone size are reproduced from that table; the DNA served to infer D and trimming. The sample profile shows around 99,000 clones; 80% to 90% of them were found once. Nearly 5% of the sample comes from the top ten.

The collaborating institutions used their own protocols to collect whole blood in K2EDTA tubes. Collaborator samples were shipped for TCRbeta analysis as frozen whole blood, isolated PBMCs, or DNA extracted from either sample type. Broader findings and caveats from the paper: How much clinical and demographic metadata was included differed by source and by participant, and the metadata was provided uncurated.

Concerning this clone itself: Its antigen is currently not known. No quality values exist for individual bases; no much larger clone is one base distant.

Spanning cysteine to phenylalanine, the CDR3 consists of 16 amino acids. Of all the DNA, just the CDR3 is kept, 48 bases in frame from base 1. Via the germline V gene (reference sequence), CDR1 is LNHDA and CDR2 SQIVND. V is pared back by 3 bases and J by 1 base, with 16 bases lying between the germline termini. The sequenced material came from peripheral blood. The sequence was obtained from a man aged 40-49 years with active or convalescent COVID-19. This chain joins TRBV19 to TRBJ2-7; the D segment could be TRBD2, given 6 matching bases. The CDR3 in this case is CASSIGGNRRSYEQYF. The DNA is TGTGCCAGTAGTATTGGGGGGAATCGACGTTCCTACGAGCAGTACTTC.